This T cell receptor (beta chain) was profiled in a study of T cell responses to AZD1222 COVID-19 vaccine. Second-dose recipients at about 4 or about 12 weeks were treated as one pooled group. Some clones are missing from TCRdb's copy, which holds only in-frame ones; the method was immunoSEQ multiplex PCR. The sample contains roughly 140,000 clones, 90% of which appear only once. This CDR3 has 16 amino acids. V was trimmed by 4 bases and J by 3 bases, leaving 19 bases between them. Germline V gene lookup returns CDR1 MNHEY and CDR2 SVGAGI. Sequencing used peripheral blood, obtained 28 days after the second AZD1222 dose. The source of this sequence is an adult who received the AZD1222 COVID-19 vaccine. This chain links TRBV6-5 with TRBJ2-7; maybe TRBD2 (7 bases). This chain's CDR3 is CASSSGGGRTHYEQYF. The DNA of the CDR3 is TGTGCCAGCAGTTCGGGCGGGGGCCGTACGCACTACGAGCAGTACTTC.